The rows below give T cell receptor beta chains drawn from one sample of a study of T-cell memory formation after mild COVID-19. TCRdb called the 5' RACE reads again in MiXCR, with one record for every CDR3 protein. The sample yields about 58,000 distinct CDR3 sequences, roughly 25% seen once. The sequenced material came from PBMCs or a T cell subset sorted from them (not recorded which). The receptors come from a man aged 18 to 29 who had mild COVID-19 (a few samples of this study predate the infection). Cell type and time point are not known. Both conserved end residues are trimmed from each CDR3. Fields, in order: CDR3 protein, V gene.

ATSDTKTGSPYNEQF,TRBV24-1
SASGGGGVSYNEQF,TRBV20-1
ASSIQEKNTEAF,TRBV19
ASSRRGYQETQY,TRBV12-3/TRBV12-4
ASSPQSPTGELF,TRBV5-1
ASSPRTPSSTDTQY,TRBV7-9
AISALAGSSYEQY,TRBV10-3
ASSPADRMIYNSPLH,TRBV9
ASSQETGPDTQY,TRBV4-2
ASSPGQGTKNIQY,TRBV5-1
ASSKNRGLAKSNEQF,TRBV6-5
AWSAQYEQY,TRBV30
ASSLWQGGDTEAF,TRBV5-1
SARVESSGGFYEQY,TRBV20-1
ASRPRDPNQPQH,TRBV12-3/TRBV12-4
SVSRANTGELF,TRBV29-1
ASSPPVIVGHGDTQY,TRBV7-9
ASSLPGGGNNEQF,TRBV7-9
SVVETVSYEQY,TRBV29-1
ASSDLAGGSTDTQY,TRBV6-4
ASSWGVTDTQY,TRBV6-5
ASSRGSSNSPLH,TRBV4-1
ASSFFPTGGTGELF,TRBV11-2
ASSYSRGPAGQGDGTGELF,TRBV6-6
ASSLDAGARGYT,TRBV5-1
ASSYGAGEQETQY,TRBV6-6
ASSLSLGTEAF,TRBV7-7
ASSHAYNEQF,TRBV4-1
ASSLPGTGVNIQY,TRBV7-8
ASSRQGRAEAF,TRBV11-2
ASSLGQHTGELF,TRBV5-1
ASSPTTGAQILAKNIQY,TRBV4-2
ASSQGLAGGHPPWTQY,TRBV4-3
ASSRPLGETQY,TRBV28
ASLAPSTDTQY,TRBV7-9
ATRGPGAPEQF,TRBV4-2
ASRPGGPAKNIQY,TRBV6-5
SARAFRVGELDEQY,TRBV20-1
ASGLALTDTQY,TRBV12-5